This T cell receptor beta chain was sequenced for a study of regulatory T cells in long-lasting Graves disease. Germline loops: CDR1 SNHLY, CDR2 FYNNEI. The V and J ends lost 8 bases and 9 bases respectively, with 14 bases between them. The CDR3 covers 13 residues. Noted time point: persistent/refractory GD, antithyroid drugs over 5 years with positive TRAb. Extracted RNA from PBMCs served as the source of the TCR library. This clonotype came up a few times. Construction of the TCR beta libraries employed iRepertoire HTBI primers in conjunction with Arm-PCR of CDR3 regions. In TCRdb, the multiplex PCR reads were re-called with MiXCR into one record per CDR3 protein. In the table there are around 510,000 distinct CDR3 sequences, around 21% of which are singletons.

This TCR came from a female donor with Graves disease. J is TRBJ1-6 and V is TRBV2; D remains unclear. Sequenced material: peripheral blood mononuclear cells (PBMCs), taken when the disease was refractory, from a patient treated with antithyroid drugs. CDR3 in DNA: TGTGCCAGCCGGCCGGGTGTGGGTTCACCCCTCCACTTT. Translation: CASRPGVGSPLHF. The variable domain in full, completed from reference TRBV2 and TRBJ1-6, reads EPEVTQTPSHQVTQMGQEVILRCVPISNHLYFYWYRQILGQKVEFLVSFYNNEISEKSEIFDDQFSVERPDGSNFTLKIRSTKLEDSAMYFCASRPGVGSPLHFGNGTRLTVT.